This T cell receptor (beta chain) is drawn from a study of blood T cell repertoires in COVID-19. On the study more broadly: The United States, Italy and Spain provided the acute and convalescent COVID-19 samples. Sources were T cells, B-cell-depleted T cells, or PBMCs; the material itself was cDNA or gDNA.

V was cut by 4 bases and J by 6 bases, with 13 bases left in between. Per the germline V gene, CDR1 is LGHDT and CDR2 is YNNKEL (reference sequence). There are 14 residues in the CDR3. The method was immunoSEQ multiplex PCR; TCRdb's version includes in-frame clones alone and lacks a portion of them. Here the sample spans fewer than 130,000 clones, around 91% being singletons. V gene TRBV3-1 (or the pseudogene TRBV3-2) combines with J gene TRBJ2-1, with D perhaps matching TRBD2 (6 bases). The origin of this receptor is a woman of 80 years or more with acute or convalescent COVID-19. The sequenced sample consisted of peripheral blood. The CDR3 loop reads CASSPPQRVNEQFF. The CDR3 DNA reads TGTGCCAGCAGCCCCCCCCAGCGGGTCAATGAGCAGTTCTTC.